This T cell receptor (beta chain) is drawn from a study of CD8 T cells in ankylosing spondylitis. This clonotype was recorded many times. Its antigen is still unknown. Study-wide findings and caveats: Disease-linked clones had a CD8+ phenotype and relatively low frequency in peripheral blood. Previous work reported some of these motif variants in the synovial fluid and blood of reactive arthritis. In ankylosing spondylitis patients, matched synovial fluid reportedly showed significant enrichment of disease-linked clones.

5'-RACE, quantitative and with molecular barcodes, yielded the TCR beta libraries. TCRdb reprocessed the 5' RACE reads via MiXCR and lists one record per CDR3 protein. The sample includes about 36,000 distinct CDR3 sequences, 4.5% to 6% seen only once; the top ten take about an eighth. Trimming removed 5 bases from V and 0 bases from J; junction bases left unmatched: 7. This CDR3 spans 17 amino acids. The chain carries TRBV12-3 or TRBV12-4 and TRBJ2-6, with TRBD1 matching 7 bases. Sequencing input: blood, either unsorted or a sorted T cell fraction (not recorded which). This clonotype was obtained from a male donor with ankylosing spondylitis or in good health (not recorded which). The CDR3, as DNA: TGTGCCAGCAGTCGGGACAGCAGTAGCTCTGGGGCCAACGTCCTGACTTTC. Translating gives CASSRDSSSSGANVLTF.